This TCR beta chain was recorded in a study of cytomegalovirus exposure and HLA in healthy donors. Background on the study: Falling in the Caucasian-associated ancestry cluster were about 82% of around 370 genotyped donors. The study's findings and limits: Common viral pathogens were later found to be apparently linked to several of the most significant clusters. Later on, a genetic analysis was performed. It linked a missense variant in DCLRE1C with V- and J-gene trimming of TCR beta.

The PCR had 60 Vbeta and 13 Jbeta primers. Some clones are missing from TCRdb's copy, which holds only in-frame ones; the method was immunoSEQ multiplex PCR. The data contain about 130,000 clones, roughly 74% of them singletons. This clone was detected only once. Its antigen remains unidentified. Germline V gene sequence: CDR1 KGHSH, CDR2 LQKENI. Trimming took off 4 bases at V and 1 base at J, with 14 bases between the two ends. This CDR3 region has 16 residues. Sequencing was carried out using PBMCs. The sequence was collected from a woman aged 50 to 60 in good health and CMV-seropositive. V gene TRBV18 combines with J gene TRBJ1-3; TRBD1 is a possible D gene (5 bases). The CDR3 coding sequence is TGTGCCAGCTCACGAGCGGGGACCAGTTCTGGAAACACCATATATTTT. As protein: CASSRAGTSSGNTIYF.